These 16 T cell receptor beta chains came from one sample sequenced in a study of neurological immune-mediated disorders. TCRdb re-derived calls from the 5' RACE reads in MiXCR, one entry per CDR3 protein. Of about 79,000 distinct CDR3 sequences listed, approximately 14% were seen once; the top ten hold approximately 7.5%. The sequenced sample consisted of PBMCs. The source is a woman aged 45 to 65 in good health.

This clonotype was detected many times. This sequence joins TRBV5-5 and TRBJ2-7; 10 bases are shared with TRBD1. The CDR3 is 15 residues long. Germline CDR1 SGHKS, CDR2 YYEKEE (reference sequence). V was clipped by 0 bases and J by 4 bases; unmatched bases: 4. DNA of the CDR3: TGTGCCAGCAGCTTGGCTGGGACAGGGGCGTACGAGCAGTACTTC. Translation gives CASSLAGTGAYEQYF.

This clonotype turned up a few times. The chain combines TRBV5-1 with TRBJ2-3; D might be TRBD1 (6 bases). V was clipped by 7 bases and J by 0 bases, with 15 bases between them. The CDR3 extends over 15 amino acids. Germline CDR1 is SGHRS and CDR2 is YFSETQ. As DNA, the CDR3 is TGCGCCAGCTCCTCTACAGGGCAGAGCACAGATACGCAGTATTTT. It yields the protein CASSSTGQSTDTQYF.

The genes are TRBV5-1 and TRBJ1-1; 9 bases line up with TRBD1. The CDR3 loop spans 15 amino acids. Germline V CDR1 and CDR2: SGHRS, YFSETQ. The J segment lost 4 bases and the V segment lost 2 bases, leaving 6 bases of the junction unmatched. The CDR3 is CASSFSDRGITEAFF. In DNA, the CDR3 is TGCGCCAGCAGCTTCTCGGACAGGGGTATCACTGAAGCTTTCTTT.

The V call is TRBV20-1, the J call TRBJ2-1; 9 bases are shared with TRBD2. The V segment lost 8 bases and the J segment 10 bases; nucleotides outside the gene matches: 18. The CDR3 totals 15 residues. Germline V gene sequence: CDR1 DFQATT, CDR2 SNEGSKA (reference sequence). The CDR3 spells CSTPNDSGSATEQFF. Here the CDR3 DNA reads TGCAGTACTCCCAATGATAGCGGGAGTGCCACGGAGCAGTTCTTC.

This clonotype has ten or more counts. CDR3 coding DNA: TGCAGTGCTCCCGTACCTGGGACGTTGGGGCAGTACTTC. This sequence encodes CSAPVPGTLGQYF. This chain links TRBV20-1 with TRBJ2-7; D may match TRBD1 or TRBD2 (5 bases each). V lost 5 bases and J lost 9, with 20 bases in between. The CDR3 is made up of 13 amino acids. The germline V gene has CDR1 DFQATT and CDR2 SNEGSKA (reference sequence).

This chain joins TRBV5-1 and TRBJ2-2, with no clear D. The CDR3 contains 12 residues. V was cut by 4 bases and J by 3 bases, with 4 bases left in between. Germline V gene data show CDR1 as SGHRS and CDR2 as YFSETQ. CDR3 sequence: CASSLHTGELFF. In DNA, the CDR3 is TGCGCCAGCAGCCTCCACACCGGGGAGCTGTTTTTT.

Many counts were recorded for this clonotype. J is TRBJ2-3 and V is TRBV7-2; 10 nucleotides agree with TRBD2. J gave up 6 bases and V 6 bases, and 9 bases lay outside the gene matches. Germline V gene lookup returns CDR1 SGHTA and CDR2 FQGNSA. The CDR3 is made up of 15 amino acids. The CDR3 DNA sequence: TGTGCCAGCAGGACGGAGGGTAGCGGGAGGGATACGCAGTATTTT. Translated, it gives CASRTEGSGRDTQYF.

Many counts were recorded for this clonotype. The chain has TRBV20-1 and TRBJ2-3; TRBD1 might be the D (6 bases). Between the trimmed V and J ends, which lost 5 bases and 0 bases, there was a span of 18 bases. There are 16 residues in the CDR3. Germline V lookup: CDR1 DFQATT, CDR2 SNEGSKA (reference sequence). CDR3 residues: CSAARRDTSSTDTQYF. Here the CDR3 DNA reads TGCAGTGCTGCAAGACGGGACACTTCTAGCACAGATACGCAGTATTTT.

The rearrangement uses TRBV29-1 and TRBJ2-1; D is perhaps TRBD1 (6 bases). V was trimmed by 4 bases and J by 1 base, leaving 8 bases between them. The length of the CDR3 is 13 residues. Per the germline V gene, CDR1 is SQVTM and CDR2 is ANQGSEA. CDR3 DNA: TGCAGCGTTGGGACAGTTTCCTACAATGAGCAGTTCTTC. This sequence encodes CSVGTVSYNEQFF.

The rearrangement uses TRBV6-2 or TRBV6-3 and TRBJ2-1; 10 bases fit TRBD1. Germline V gives CDR1 MNHEY, CDR2 SVGEGT. The CDR3 spans 18 residues. J lost 4 bases, V lost 4 bases, and 13 bases had no gene match. CDR3 protein: CASSSALTGGARYNEQFF. The DNA for the CDR3 is TGTGCCAGCAGTTCCGCCCTGACAGGGGGCGCCAGGTACAATGAGCAGTTCTTC.

At least ten counts were recorded for this clonotype. The genes are TRBV20-1 and TRBJ2-7, with D possibly matching TRBD2 (7 bases). Germline CDR1 and CDR2: DFQATT and SNEGSKA (reference sequence). Trimming cost V 6 bases and J 4 bases, with 13 bases left between them. The length of the CDR3 is 12 residues. CDR3 nucleotides: TGCAGTGCAGGGCGGGGGCGTTACGAGCAGTACTTC. Its translation is CSAGRGRYEQYF.

The chain combines TRBV27 with TRBJ2-7, with 7 bases aligning to TRBD1. The V gene end was trimmed by 4 bases and the J gene end by 1 base; junction bases not matched to a gene: 4. Germline values: CDR1 MNHEY, CDR2 SMNVEV (reference sequence). This CDR3 is built from 14 residues. The CDR3 loop reads CASSYATGSYEQYF. The CDR3 bases are TGTGCCAGCAGTTACGCGACAGGGTCCTACGAGCAGTACTTC.

This clonotype has ten or more counts. The CDR3 DNA reads as TGTGCCAGCAGCTTAGACCAAAACACTGAAGCTTTCTTT. Translating gives CASSLDQNTEAFF. This sequence joins TRBV7-2 and TRBJ1-1; D unclear. This CDR3 has 13 amino acids. V was clipped by 1 base and J by 2 bases, with 5 bases between them. CDR1 is SGHTA, CDR2 FQGNSA, per germline.

This clonotype was seen ten or more times. The gene calls are TRBV20-1 and TRBJ1-4; D is undetermined. Per the germline V gene, CDR1 is DFQATT and CDR2 is SNEGSKA (reference sequence). There are 13 residues in the CDR3. The V end was cut by 1 base, the J end by 7 bases, with 10 bases between. The CDR3 nucleotides are TGCAGTGCTAGAGCCCCAGCTGGTGAAAAACTGTTTTTT. Its translation is CSARAPAGEKLFF.

The rearrangement uses TRBV5-1 and TRBJ2-2; D uncertain. The length of the CDR3 is 15 residues. V lost 5 bases and J 2 bases, leaving 13 bases between the germline ends. CDR1 is SGHRS, CDR2 YFSETQ, per germline. Written as DNA, the CDR3 is TGCGCCAGCAGAGATGGATCAGTCAACACCGGGGAGCTGTTTTTT. It specifies CASRDGSVNTGELFF. Variable domain in full (rest from reference TRBV5-1 and TRBJ2-2): KAGVTQTPRYLIKTRGQQVTLSCSPISGHRSVSWYQQTPGQGLQFLFEYFSETQRNKGNFPGRFSGRQFSNSRSEMNVSTLELGDSALYLCASRDGSVNTGELFFGEGSRLTVL.

The table lists this clonotype with many counts. V usage is TRBV18 and J usage is TRBJ2-1; D not resolved. Per germline, CDR1 KGHSH and CDR2 LQKENI. The CDR3 has 15 amino acids. Trimming pared 5 bases from V and 8 bases from J, leaving 19 bases between. The CDR3 spells CASSTPRPALDEQFF. In DNA, the CDR3 is TGTGCCAGCTCAACTCCTCGTCCGGCCTTGGATGAGCAGTTCTTC.